Only one count was recorded for the clone carrying this TCR beta chain. Its matching antigen is unknown. This record belongs to a study of cytomegalovirus exposure and HLA in healthy donors. The overall study: For the roughly 370 genotyped donors, 81% fell within the Caucasian-associated ancestry cluster. Whole-study findings and limits: Owing to their indistinguishability, certain V segments, notably TRBV6-2 and TRBV6-3, were excluded.

Both 60 Vbeta primers and 13 Jbeta primers went into the PCR. TCRdb's table, derived via immunoSEQ multiplex PCR, lists solely in-frame clones and lacks some. This sample yields more than 130,000 clones, of which over 60% are seen a single time; about 6.5% belongs to the top ten. This CDR3 spans 14 amino acids. Germline lookup yields CDR1 MGHRA and CDR2 YSYEKL. The germline V and J ends were trimmed by 10 bases and 0 bases, with 15 bases remaining between them. The sequencing input was PBMCs. The origin of this receptor is a man aged 35-49 years in good health and CMV-seropositive. This chain uses TRBV4-1 with TRBJ1-1, with D tentatively TRBD1 (5 bases). The CDR3 bases are TGCGCCACTCGGACACTGCGGTTGAACACTGAAGCTTTCTTT. Protein: CATRTLRLNTEAFF.